The 25 T cell receptor beta chains presented below share a single source sample, sequenced in a study of identical twins. TCRdb processed the 5' RACE reads anew with MiXCR; each CDR3 protein has one entry. The sample lists about 470,000 distinct CDR3 sequences; 20% to 25% were seen once. These data also formed part of another study, on T cells expressing NK-cell markers.

Material for sequencing was CD4+ T cells sorted from blood. These receptors came from a woman between 18 and 29 years old in good health.

This clonotype was found a few times. In DNA form, the CDR3 reads TGTGCCAGCAGCAGCAGGGGACTAGCGGGAGGGTATGAGCAGTTCTTC. As protein: CASSSRGLAGGYEQFF. The gene calls are TRBV9 and TRBJ2-1; the match to TRBD2 covers 16 bases. Germline CDR1 and CDR2: SGDLS and YYNGEE. The length of the CDR3 is 16 residues. With 4 bases clipped from V and 8 bases from J, the junction kept 6 bases outside the gene matches.

V is TRBV2 and J is TRBJ2-5, with D perhaps TRBD1 (6 bases). Trimming shortened V by 2 bases and J by 2 bases, and 12 bases separated the two germline ends. The germline CDR1 and CDR2 sequences are SNHLY and FYNNEI. The CDR3 totals 15 residues. The CDR3 DNA follows: TGTGCCAGCAGTGAACAGTTAGGGGGTCAAGAGACCCAGTACTTC. This translates into CASSEQLGGQETQYF.

The chain employs TRBV18 and TRBJ2-1; D is unresolved. V dropped 3 bases and J dropped 12 bases, with 15 bases sitting between them. The V gene's germline CDR1 is KGHSH and CDR2 LQKENI. This CDR3 has 13 amino acids. The CDR3 DNA is TGTGCCAGCTCACCCGAAGTCCGAAAAGGGCAGTTCTTC. Translation: CASSPEVRKGQFF.

This clonotype was seen only a few times. The genes are TRBV11-2 and TRBJ2-1; 12 nucleotides line up with TRBD1. This CDR3 comprises 14 residues. J lost 6 bases, V lost 5 bases, and 2 bases had no gene match. Germline assignment: CDR1 SGHAT and CDR2 FQNNGV. This CDR3 is CASSQGQGANEQFF. The CDR3 DNA reads TGTGCCAGCAGCCAGGGACAGGGGGCCAATGAGCAGTTCTTC.

In its sample, this clonotype was seen a few times. The V gene is TRBV5-1, the J gene TRBJ2-1; 7 bases are a match to TRBD1. The CDR3 has 13 amino acids. With 5 bases clipped from V and 5 bases from J, the junction kept 4 bases outside the gene matches. The germline V gene has CDR1 SGHRS and CDR2 YFSETQ. Here the CDR3 reads CASSRQGNNEQFF. The CDR3 region has the DNA TGCGCCAGCAGTCGACAGGGAAACAATGAGCAGTTCTTC.

The CDR3 here is CASSLTGTLYNEQFF. The DNA of the CDR3 is TGTGCCAGCAGTTTGACAGGTACTCTCTACAATGAGCAGTTCTTC. This chain joins TRBV6-5 and TRBJ2-1; D is possibly TRBD1 (6 bases). V was trimmed by 4 bases and J by 3 bases, leaving 13 bases between them. This CDR3 is 15 amino acids long. Germline CDR1 reads MNHEY; CDR2 reads SVGAGI.

This clonotype was recorded a few times. The chain carries TRBV3-1 and TRBJ2-2, with D perhaps matching TRBD2 (6 bases). Per germline, CDR1 LGHDT and CDR2 YNNKEL (reference sequence). V dropped 4 bases and J dropped 4 bases, with 16 bases sitting between them. This CDR3 region has 16 residues. The CDR3 DNA sequence: TGTGCCAGCAGCCGACAAGGAGGGGCGGTCACCGGGGAGCTGTTTTTT. This encodes CASSRQGGAVTGELFF.

The table lists this clonotype with a few counts. J is TRBJ2-2 and V is TRBV5-1; tentatively, D is TRBD1 or TRBD2 (6 bases each). This CDR3 spans 13 amino acids. The V gene's germline CDR1 is SGHRS and CDR2 YFSETQ. Trimming left V 1 base short and J 7 bases short, with 8 bases between. The CDR3 here is CASSLRGHGELFF. Here the CDR3 DNA reads TGCGCCAGCAGCTTGCGGGGGCACGGGGAGCTGTTTTTT.

This clonotype was detected only a few times. The chain recombines TRBV3-1 with TRBJ2-7; TRBD1 matches at 8 bases. The J segment lost 5 bases and the V segment lost 1 base, leaving 13 bases of the junction unmatched. Germline V lookup: CDR1 LGHDT, CDR2 YNNKEL (reference sequence). This CDR3 region has 17 residues. This CDR3 reads CASSQVRLRQGINEQYF. The CDR3 DNA sequence: TGTGCCAGCAGCCAAGTCCGCCTGAGACAGGGGATCAACGAGCAGTACTTC.

This clonotype was observed a few times. The chain employs TRBV20-1 and TRBJ1-2; D may be TRBD1 (6 bases). Looked up from germline, CDR1 is DFQATT and CDR2 is SNEGSKA (reference sequence). V gave up 5 bases and J gave up 3 bases, with 16 bases separating them. This CDR3 is built from 14 residues. CDR3 residues: CSAPEGGSDYGYTF. The CDR3 DNA follows: TGCAGTGCTCCGGAGGGGGGTAGCGACTATGGCTACACCTTC.

The chain links TRBV3-1 to TRBJ2-7; perhaps TRBD2 as D (5 bases). Germline V lookup: CDR1 LGHDT, CDR2 YNNKEL (reference sequence). V was shortened by 3 bases and J by 1 base, with 10 bases between the two germline ends. The CDR3 is made up of 14 amino acids. In DNA, the CDR3 is TGTGCCAGCAGCCAGGGAGACATGTCCTACGAGCAGTACTTC. Encoded protein: CASSQGDMSYEQYF.

This clonotype was counted only a few times. V gene TRBV7-9 combines with J gene TRBJ1-2; TRBD1 matches at 7 bases. Germline V gene lookup returns CDR1 SEHNR and CDR2 FQNEAQ (reference sequence). V lost 1 base to trimming and J lost 8 bases; unmatched junction nucleotides: 4. The CDR3 contains 13 residues. The CDR3 region is CASSLGTGRGYTF. The DNA of the CDR3 is TGTGCCAGCAGCTTAGGGACAGGACGGGGCTACACCTTC.

In DNA, the CDR3 is TGCAGTGCTAGAGATCGAACACAACCTAGCGGATACTCCTACAATGAGCAGTTCTTC. Translation gives CSARDRTQPSGYSYNEQFF. The chain carries TRBV20-1 and TRBJ2-1; TRBD2 matches 7 bases. The V and J ends lost 0 bases and 0 bases, in that order; junction bases with no gene match: 14. Germline V gene data show CDR1 as DFQATT and CDR2 as SNEGSKA (reference sequence). The CDR3 is made up of 19 amino acids.

The chain has TRBV6-1 and TRBJ2-2, with D perhaps TRBD1 (5 bases). Trimming removed 5 bases at V and 7 bases at J, with 14 bases between. The CDR3 contains 14 residues. Germline CDR1 is MNHNS and CDR2 is SASEGT. CDR3 in DNA: TGTGCCAGCAGTCCTCCAGATAGGGGCGGGGAGCTGTTTTTT. Protein sequence: CASSPPDRGGELFF.

This clonotype was counted a few times. The chain is built from TRBV25-1 and TRBJ1-6; TRBD1 matches at 7 bases. V lost 5 bases, J lost 10 bases, and 5 bases stayed unmatched. Per germline, CDR1 MGHDK and CDR2 SYGVNS. The CDR3 consists of 13 residues. CDR3 bases: TGTGCCAGCAGTCAGAACAGGGGCTCACCCCTCCACTTT. This sequence encodes CASSQNRGSPLHF.

The chain is built from TRBV4-3 and TRBJ2-3; 7 nucleotides align to TRBD2. The germline V gene encodes CDR1 LGHNA and CDR2 YSLEER. The junction had 8 bases not matched to a gene; V was cut back by 1 base and J by 4 bases. The CDR3 consists of 16 residues. The CDR3 DNA reads TGCGCCAGCAGCCAAGGTCGGGGGGTAGGCTCAGATACGCAGTATTTT. Its protein product is CASSQGRGVGSDTQYF.

V usage is TRBV5-1 and J usage is TRBJ2-1; the match to TRBD2 covers 15 bases. V trimming: 3 bases; J trimming: 5 bases; junction bases outside the gene matches: 12. Germline V gives CDR1 SGHRS, CDR2 YFSETQ. This CDR3 has 19 residues. The CDR3 DNA follows: TGCGCCAGCAGCTGGGGGACTAGCGGGAGGTTCAGGGGCCACAATGAGCAGTTCTTC. This encodes CASSWGTSGRFRGHNEQFF.

This clonotype was detected only a few times. The gene calls are TRBV12-3 or TRBV12-4 and TRBJ2-1; TRBD1 or TRBD2 may be the D gene (5 bases each). This CDR3 spans 13 amino acids. With 7 bases removed from V and 6 bases from J, the gap between germline ends came to 13 bases. CDR3 residues: CASKGRNINEQFF. Written as DNA, the CDR3 is TGTGCCAGCAAGGGACGGAATATCAATGAGCAGTTCTTC.

A few counts support this clonotype. J is TRBJ2-2 and V is TRBV7-9; D perhaps matches TRBD2 (6 bases). The CDR3 covers 16 residues. From germline, CDR1 is SEHNR and CDR2 FQNEAQ (reference sequence). V was trimmed by 7 bases and J by 1 base, leaving 16 bases between them. Written as DNA, the CDR3 is TGTGCCAGCACCCGCGGGGTGGGGGAGAACACCGGGGAGCTGTTTTTT. Protein: CASTRGVGENTGELFF.

This clonotype was seen only a few times. The rearrangement links TRBV20-1 to TRBJ2-1; 8 bases align to TRBD2. Germline-derived CDR1 and CDR2 are DFQATT and SNEGSKA (reference sequence). Trimming at V came to 6 bases and at J to 1 base, leaving 2 bases not matched to a gene. The CDR3 spans 13 residues. The CDR3 bases are TGCAGTGCCATAGCGGGGTCCTACAATGAGCAGTTCTTC. This translates into CSAIAGSYNEQFF.

The chain links TRBV5-1 to TRBJ2-5, with a tentative D call TRBD2 (7 bases). This CDR3 has 16 amino acids. Trimming took 6 bases from V and 2 from J, leaving 20 bases between them. Per the germline V gene, CDR1 is SGHRS and CDR2 is YFSETQ. CDR3 in DNA: TGCGCCAGCACCGGGGAGAGGGGGGGGCCTCAAGAGACCCAGTACTTC. It specifies CASTGERGGPQETQYF.

The sample holds a few counts of this clonotype. This chain links TRBV20-1 with TRBJ1-2; TRBD1 matches at 10 bases. CDR3 size: 14 residues. Trimming at V came to 3 bases and at J to 4 bases, leaving 5 bases not matched to a gene. Germline values: CDR1 DFQATT, CDR2 SNEGSKA (reference sequence). CDR3 amino acids: CSARGTGEFYGYTF. The CDR3 nucleotides are TGCAGTGCTAGGGGGACAGGGGAATTCTATGGCTACACCTTC.

This clonotype was seen a few times. This rearrangement joins TRBV7-2 to TRBJ2-5; D uncertain. The CDR3 is made up of 14 amino acids. Germline assignment: CDR1 SGHTA and CDR2 FQGNSA. V was trimmed by 1 base and J by 2 bases, leaving 8 bases between them. CDR3 amino acids: CASSLVAQQETQYF. The CDR3 DNA reads as TGTGCCAGCAGCTTAGTGGCACAGCAAGAGACCCAGTACTTC. Supplemented by reference TRBV7-2 and TRBJ2-5, the full variable domain reads GAGVSQSPSNKVTEKGKDVELRCDPISGHTALYWYRQSLGQGLEFLIYFQGNSAPDKSGLPSDRFSAERTGGSVSTLTIQRTQQEDSAVYLCASSLVAQQETQYFGPGTRLLVL.

This clonotype was found many times. The chain combines TRBV29-1 with TRBJ1-1; 9 bases are shared with TRBD1. This CDR3 is 12 amino acids long. V lost 6 bases to trimming and J lost 7 bases; unmatched junction nucleotides: 6. Germline V CDR1 and CDR2: SQVTM, ANQGSEA. CDR3 in amino acids: CSVATGGGEAFF. CDR3 sequence (DNA): TGCAGCGTCGCCACAGGGGGCGGTGAAGCTTTCTTT.

This clonotype was detected only once. The CDR3 reads CASSLSARGRNHYEQYF. The CDR3 DNA reads TGCGCCAGCAGCTTGTCCGCCAGGGGCCGTAATCACTACGAGCAGTACTTC. The V call is TRBV5-1, the J call TRBJ2-7; D perhaps matches TRBD1 (6 bases). The CDR3 is 17 residues long. CDR1 and CDR2 (germline): SGHRS, YFSETQ. Trimming left V 1 base short and J 3 bases short, with 20 bases between.